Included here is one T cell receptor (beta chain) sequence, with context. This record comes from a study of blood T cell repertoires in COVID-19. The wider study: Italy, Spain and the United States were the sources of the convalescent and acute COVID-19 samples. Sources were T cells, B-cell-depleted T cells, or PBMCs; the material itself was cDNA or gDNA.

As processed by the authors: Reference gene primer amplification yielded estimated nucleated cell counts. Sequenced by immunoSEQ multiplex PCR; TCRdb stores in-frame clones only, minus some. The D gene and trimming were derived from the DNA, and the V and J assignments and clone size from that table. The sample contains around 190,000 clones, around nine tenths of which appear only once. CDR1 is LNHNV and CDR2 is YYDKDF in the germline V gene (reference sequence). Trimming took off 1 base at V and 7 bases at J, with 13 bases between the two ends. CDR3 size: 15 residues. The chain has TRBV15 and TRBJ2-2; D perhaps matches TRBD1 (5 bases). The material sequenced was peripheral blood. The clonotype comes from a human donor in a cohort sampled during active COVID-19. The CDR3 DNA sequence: TGTGCCACCAGCAGAGCATCTGGTCAGGGCGGGGAGCTGTTTTTT. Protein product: CATSRASGQGGELFF. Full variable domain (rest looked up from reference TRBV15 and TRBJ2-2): DAMVIQNPRYQVTQFGKPVTLSCSQTLNHNVMYWYQQKSSQAPKLLFHYYDKDFNNEADTPDNFQSRRPNTSFCFLDIRSPGLGDTAMYLCATSRASGQGGELFFGEGSRLTVL.